Listed below are T cell receptor beta chains from one sample, sequenced in a study of T cell responses to AZD1222 COVID-19 vaccine. Clones were read by immunoSEQ multiplex PCR, and TCRdb kept only the in-frame ones, dropping some. The data show more than 95,000 clones, with 92% seen just once and more than 1.5% held by the top ten. The sample was peripheral blood, taken 28 days after the second AZD1222 dose. The receptors were gathered from an adult who received the AZD1222 COVID-19 vaccine. Each CDR3 is given with its conserved first and last residue.

v_call: TRBV10-1
j_call: TRBJ1-6
cdr3_aa: CASSEGTGGKGSPLHF

v_call: TRBV20-1
j_call: TRBJ2-6
cdr3_aa: CSASRRGGANVLTF

v_call: TRBV7-8
j_call: TRBJ1-5
cdr3_aa: CASSSRTNQPQHF

v_call: TRBV6-4
j_call: TRBJ2-1
cdr3_aa: CASSDSDNNEQFF

v_call: TRBV28
j_call: TRBJ2-7
cdr3_aa: CASSFTTDSYEQYF

v_call: TRBV7-3
j_call: TRBJ2-2
cdr3_aa: CASSLMGGMLTGELFF

v_call: TRBV6-4
j_call: TRBJ1-2
cdr3_aa: CASSDSFGRGIDGYTF

v_call: TRBV11-2
j_call: TRBJ1-1
cdr3_aa: CASSLFGAMNTEAFF

v_call: TRBV7-9
j_call: TRBJ1-2
cdr3_aa: CASSLVGTPGQGGYGYTF

v_call: TRBV29-1
j_call: TRBJ1-2
cdr3_aa: CSGLQPRWGYTF

v_call: TRBV9
j_call: TRBJ1-2
cdr3_aa: CASSQGDWANYGYTF

v_call: TRBV27
j_call: TRBJ2-6
cdr3_aa: CASTHGANVLTF

v_call: TRBV27
j_call: TRBJ2-4
cdr3_aa: CASSLGGRGPGEYF

v_call: TRBV7-2
j_call: TRBJ1-1
cdr3_aa: CASSLLGPNTEAFF

v_call: TRBV29-1
j_call: TRBJ2-7
cdr3_aa: CSVANRAYEQYF

v_call: TRBV27
j_call: TRBJ2-1
cdr3_aa: CASSLVPAGGYNEQFF

v_call: TRBV4-1
j_call: TRBJ2-7
cdr3_aa: CASSQQGAHEQYF

v_call: TRBV28
j_call: TRBJ1-2
cdr3_aa: CASSFSDYGYTF

v_call: TRBV6-2/TRBV6-3
j_call: TRBJ1-5
cdr3_aa: CASSAGVGAPNQPQHF

v_call: TRBV15
j_call: TRBJ1-3
cdr3_aa: CATSRLGAGNTIYF

v_call: TRBV18
j_call: TRBJ2-5
cdr3_aa: CASGDQETQYF

v_call: TRBV6-5
j_call: TRBJ2-2
cdr3_aa: CASSLPGASGELFF

v_call: TRBV5-4
j_call: TRBJ1-3
cdr3_aa: CASSVDSSSGNTIYF

v_call: TRBV7-8
j_call: TRBJ1-4
cdr3_aa: CASTGGTNEKLFF

v_call: TRBV5-1
j_call: TRBJ2-2
cdr3_aa: CASKGLAGGDTGELFF

v_call: TRBV10-3
j_call: TRBJ1-5
cdr3_aa: CAISVGGSDQPQHF

v_call: TRBV7-6
j_call: TRBJ2-7
cdr3_aa: CASSLATGVASYEQYF

v_call: TRBV6-5
j_call: TRBJ2-7
cdr3_aa: CASTSRSYEQYF

v_call: TRBV5-1
j_call: TRBJ2-3
cdr3_aa: CASSIAGGTDTQYF

v_call: TRBV7-8
j_call: TRBJ1-2
cdr3_aa: CASSLSTNGYTF

v_call: TRBV4-1
j_call: TRBJ1-5
cdr3_aa: CASSFRDRESQPQHF

v_call: TRBV21-1
j_call: TRBJ2-5
cdr3_aa: CASQSSGQGALETQYF

v_call: TRBV2
j_call: TRBJ1-2
cdr3_aa: CASSEDRRFYGYTF

v_call: TRBV5-8
j_call: TRBJ1-2
cdr3_aa: CASSLGMGGTEGYTF

v_call: TRBV27
j_call: TRBJ2-7
cdr3_aa: CASSPQGSYEQYF

v_call: TRBV5-1
j_call: TRBJ2-5
cdr3_aa: CASNGGARPQETQYF

v_call: TRBV4-2
j_call: TRBJ2-3
cdr3_aa: CASSQRGGGSTDTQYF

v_call: TRBV27
j_call: TRBJ2-7
cdr3_aa: CASSLSEGDDSYEQYF

v_call: TRBV2
j_call: TRBJ1-5
cdr3_aa: CASSPSQGREQPQHF

v_call: TRBV6-1
j_call: TRBJ2-7
cdr3_aa: CASSEGRNYEQYF

v_call: TRBV28
j_call: TRBJ1-2
cdr3_aa: CASSPNQDYGYTF

v_call: TRBV18
j_call: TRBJ1-6
cdr3_aa: CASSPNRDNSPLHF

v_call: TRBV27
j_call: TRBJ1-1
cdr3_aa: CASSVRDTGLRPAFF

v_call: TRBV7-2
j_call: TRBJ2-2
cdr3_aa: CASSLYGSGNVGELFF

v_call: TRBV7-8
j_call: TRBJ2-7
cdr3_aa: CASSFGLTDSYEQYF

v_call: TRBV9
j_call: TRBJ2-1
cdr3_aa: CASSVYPDVSYNEQFF

v_call: TRBV10-3
j_call: TRBJ2-7
cdr3_aa: CAIRPGQGAYEQYF

v_call: TRBV7-9
j_call: TRBJ2-7
cdr3_aa: CASSGRDRDYEQYF

v_call: TRBV9
j_call: TRBJ1-2
cdr3_aa: CASTAKVGTGGSYGYTF

v_call: TRBV9
j_call: TRBJ2-1
cdr3_aa: CASSVFNEQFF

v_call: TRBV19
j_call: TRBJ1-2
cdr3_aa: CASSISGTLNYGYTF